The following is a T cell receptor (beta chain) sequence with its context. The antigen this receptor binds is unknown. The sample holds no much larger clone one base away, and base qualities are not on file. The data originate from a study of T cell repertoires in cytomegalovirus infection (dated by TCRdb to between 2018 and 2020). Study-level background: Because public TCR beta signatures pointed to carriage of CMV infection together with the matching HLA type, the HLA type of each donor mattered for the analysis.

V and J lose 3 bases and 1 base, and a span of 11 bases separates them. The CDR3 has 16 amino acids, counting the end cysteine and phenylalanine. The only DNA kept is the CDR3, 48 bases in frame from the first base. From a lookup of the germline V gene, CDR1 and CDR2 are KGHDR and SFDVKD. Points the paper makes about the study in general: The ex vivo response was dominated by HLA-C-restricted CMV-specific TCR beta clonotypes, which also provided the single most frequent clonotype in two of eight donors. In both this cohort and an independent cohort of some 350 donors, the cumulative frequency of public TCR beta family members distinguished carriers of CMV infection plus the relevant HLA type.

The sequencing machine was an Illumina HiSeq 1500. The public reads were run again by TCRdb, first through fastp at Q25 and then through MiXCR, and only productive beta chains were kept. Rows with a matching CDR3 protein are joined into one entry that keeps the most common DNA and genes. The sample table records 680,000 or so distinct CDR3 sequences; roughly 36% of these occur just once. 2.5% to 3.5% of the sample goes to the ten largest clones. The sequence came from a human donor in good health (CMV status not recorded). Some clones in this sample may be carry-over from other donors' samples. The receptor chain draws on TRBV24-1 and TRBJ2-2, and the D gene may be TRBD1, 5 bases matching. Sequencing was carried out using PBMCs. DNA sequence: TGTGCCACCAGTGATCCCCTAGGGGTGAACACCGGGGAGCTGTTTTTT. Translation gives CATSDPLGVNTGELFF.